The 17 T cell receptor beta chains listed next were all sequenced from one sample in a study of radiotherapy plus CTLA-4 blockade in lung cancer. Some clones are missing from TCRdb's copy, which holds only in-frame ones; the method was immunoSEQ multiplex PCR. The repertoire holds more than 90,000 clones, with about 86% as singletons. The sample here was peripheral blood, taken from a patient treated with radiotherapy plus ipilimumab. The receptors were sampled from a human donor with non-small cell lung cancer that progressed on radiotherapy plus ipilimumab.

The gene calls are TRBV11-3 and TRBJ2-5; D gene unclear. The CDR3 is made up of 15 amino acids. Germline values: CDR1 SGHNT, CDR2 YENEEA. Trimming removed 1 base at V and 3 bases at J, with 12 bases between. The CDR3 loop reads CASSLGARLEETQYF. In DNA form, the CDR3 reads TGTGCCAGCAGCTTAGGGGCCAGGCTAGAAGAGACCCAGTACTTC.

This clone was observed a handful of times. J is TRBJ2-4 and V is TRBV4-1; TRBD2 aligns across 9 bases. Germline CDR1 MGHRA, CDR2 YSYEKL. The V and J ends lost 1 base and 8 bases, in that order; junction bases with no gene match: 12. The CDR3 covers 17 residues. The CDR3 region has the DNA TGCGCCAGCAGCCAAGTTCCCAGCGGGAGGCCCCGGGACATTCAGTACTTC. This translates into CASSQVPSGRPRDIQYF.

The chain employs TRBV7-3 and TRBJ2-1; D gene ambiguous. Trimming pared 1 base from V and 8 bases from J, leaving 9 bases between. This CDR3 region has 13 residues. The V gene's germline CDR1 is SGHTA and CDR2 FQGTGA. The CDR3 coding sequence is TGTGCCAGCAGCTTAAGGCGCGGCGATGAGCAGTTCTTC. Translating it yields CASSLRRGDEQFF.

The table lists this clone with a few counts. V gene TRBV7-2 combines with J gene TRBJ2-1; TRBD1 might be the D (5 bases). Trimming cost V 5 bases and J 4 bases, with 15 bases left between them. The germline V gene encodes CDR1 SGHTA and CDR2 FQGNSA. This CDR3 has 15 residues. CDR3 DNA sequence: TGTGCCAGCAGCACCCAGGGAAGGTTATACAATGAGCAGTTCTTC. Its protein product is CASSTQGRLYNEQFF.

The chain is built from TRBV9 and TRBJ1-3; the D gene is possibly TRBD1 (5 bases). The CDR3 has 16 residues. The germline V gene has CDR1 SGDLS and CDR2 YYNGEE. Trimming removed 4 bases at V and 2 bases at J, with 16 bases between. The DNA of the CDR3 is TGTGCCAGCAGCCCTCAACTTCTAGGGGCTGGAAACACCATATATTTT. Translated, it gives CASSPQLLGAGNTIYF.

The chain is built from TRBV27 and TRBJ2-1; a weak D match, TRBD2 (5 bases). From germline, CDR1 is MNHEY and CDR2 SMNVEV (reference sequence). Trimming removed 6 bases from V and 14 bases from J, with 14 bases in between. The CDR3 is 11 residues long. The CDR3 DNA reads as TGTGCCAGCAGACAGCGCGGGCCAAAGTTCTTC. This translates into CASRQRGPKFF.

V and J are TRBV19 and TRBJ2-1; possibly TRBD2 for D (6 bases). CDR1 and CDR2 from the germline V gene are LNHDA and SQIVND (reference sequence). The V and J ends lost 10 bases and 6 bases respectively, with 16 bases between them. This CDR3 spans 13 amino acids. This CDR3 reads CATKNRESNEQFF. The CDR3 coding sequence is TGTGCCACCAAGAACCGGGAGTCCAATGAGCAGTTCTTC.

The rearrangement joins TRBV5-1 to TRBJ2-5; D not certain. V shed 3 bases and J shed 5 bases, with 14 bases lying between them. This CDR3 has 14 residues. Germline V gene lookup returns CDR1 SGHRS and CDR2 YFSETQ. CDR3 bases: TGCGCCAGCAGCTGGTCGTGGGGTGGTGAGACCCAGTACTTC. Translated: CASSWSWGGETQYF.

The chain combines TRBV19 with TRBJ2-3, with 8 bases identical to TRBD2. V was clipped by 3 bases and J by 2 bases; unmatched bases: 10. Germline CDR1 reads LNHDA; CDR2 reads SQIVND (reference sequence). This CDR3 has 17 amino acids. The DNA of the CDR3 is TGTGCCAGTAGTATGAGGGAAACTAGCGGATTCACAGATACGCAGTATTTT. Translation gives CASSMRETSGFTDTQYF.

The V and J genes are TRBV4-1 and TRBJ2-7; D gene ambiguous. Germline values: CDR1 MGHRA, CDR2 YSYEKL. There are 16 residues in the CDR3. V lost 0 bases and J 4 bases, leaving 16 bases between the germline ends. The CDR3 nucleotides read TGCGCCAGCAGCCAAGATCTGGTAATAGGAAGGTACGAGCAGTACTTC. It translates to CASSQDLVIGRYEQYF.

V is TRBV4-1 and J is TRBJ2-7; possible D gene TRBD2, 6 bases. The CDR3 is 16 residues long. Germline CDR1 MGHRA, CDR2 YSYEKL. The V end was cut by 3 bases, the J end by 3 bases, with 18 bases between. The CDR3 is CASSQETGTGVYEQYF. The CDR3 DNA reads as TGCGCCAGCAGCCAGGAAACCGGGACGGGGGTCTACGAGCAGTACTTC.

V usage is TRBV4-1 and J usage is TRBJ2-1; D is unclear. This CDR3 is built from 12 residues. Trimming removed 3 bases from V and 9 bases from J, with 9 bases in between. CDR1 and CDR2 (germline): MGHRA, YSYEKL. The CDR3 region is CASSQMGIEQFF. The CDR3 DNA reads TGCGCCAGCAGCCAGATGGGGATTGAGCAGTTCTTC.

The rearrangement joins TRBV4-1 to TRBJ2-5; 7 bases match TRBD2. The CDR3 totals 17 residues. The V gene's germline CDR1 is MGHRA and CDR2 YSYEKL. The ends lost 3 bases at V and 1 base at J; junction bases unmatched: 11. CDR3 coding DNA: TGCGCCAGCAGCCAGGGCCCTAGCGGCGAACTCCAAGAGACCCAGTACTTC. Residues: CASSQGPSGELQETQYF.

With regard to this clone: This sample also contains other DNA sequences that code for the same CDR3. The genes are TRBV18 and TRBJ2-7; 14 bases are a match to TRBD2. The CDR3 runs 16 residues. Germline V CDR1 and CDR2: KGHSH, LQKENI. The junction had 2 bases not matched to a gene; V was cut back by 3 bases and J by 1 base. The CDR3 here is CASSPGTSGSSYEQYF. The CDR3 bases are TGTGCCAGCTCACCGGGGACTAGCGGGAGTTCCTACGAGCAGTACTTC.

This clone appeared once. One end of the junction does not line up with germline, which may come from a read error. The V and J genes are TRBV4-1 and TRBJ2-1; D gene ambiguous. The CDR3 runs 12 residues. Germline assignment: CDR1 MGHRA and CDR2 YSYEKL. The CDR3 sequence is CASGHHNDEQFF. CDR3 in DNA: TGCGCCAGCGGCCATCATAACGATGAGCAGTTCTTC.

The sample holds one count of this clone. This chain connects TRBV18 to TRBJ1-1; D perhaps matches TRBD1 (5 bases). The ends were cut back, 3 bases at V and 3 bases at J, with 14 bases in the middle. The CDR3 has 15 amino acids. The germline V gene encodes CDR1 KGHSH and CDR2 LQKENI. The CDR3 DNA follows: TGTGCCAGCTCACCCCCGTGGGGCCGTGACACTGAAGCTTTCTTT. Translated, it gives CASSPPWGRDTEAFF.

The rearrangement uses TRBV7-9 and TRBJ1-1, with TRBD1 matching 9 bases. The CDR3 extends over 18 amino acids. The germline V gene has CDR1 SEHNR and CDR2 FQNEAQ (reference sequence). Trimming removed 1 base from V and 3 bases from J; junction bases left unmatched: 12. DNA of the CDR3: TGTGCCAGCAGCTTAGGGGGACCGGGACAGGGTGAGGACACTGAAGCTTTCTTT. This gives the protein CASSLGGPGQGEDTEAFF.